A selection of T cell receptor beta chains follows, all from one sample in a study of metastatic and nonmetastatic thyroid tumors. TCRdb ran MiXCR on the PCR reads. This table has some 17,000 clones, around a quarter appearing once. Input material: tumor tissue. All receptors derive from a female donor with papillary thyroid cancer or a benign thyroid nodule (not recorded which). Some clones in this sample may be carry-over from other donors' samples. CDR3s include the opening cysteine and the closing phenylalanine or tryptophan. D genes are given only for firm matches. Clone size is not always given. Where it is, it says once, few, many or a class for expanded clones.

size: many
J: TRBJ1-6
V: TRBV5-1
D: -
CDR3: CASSAGTRGATSPLHF
DNA: TGCGCCAGCAGCGCTGGCACCAGGGGCGCGACTTCACCCCTCCACTTT

size: -
J: TRBJ2-5
V: TRBV20-1
D: TRBD2
CDR3: CSARHSGRGQETQYF
DNA: TGCAGTGCTAGACATAGCGGGAGGGGGCAAGAGACCCAGTACTTC

size: few
J: TRBJ1-2
V: TRBV11-2
D: TRBD1
CDR3: CASSFHGTGGNYGYAF
DNA: TGTGCCAGCAGCTTCCACGGGACAGGGGGAAACTATGGCTACGCCTTC

size: many
J: TRBJ2-6
V: TRBV18
D: -
CDR3: CASSPRLSGANVLTF
DNA: TGTGCCAGCTCACCAAGGCTCTCTGGGGCCAACGTCCTGACTTTC

size: few
J: TRBJ1-1
V: TRBV12-5
D: -
CDR3: CASGGVANTEAFF
DNA: TGTGCTAGTGGCGGGGTCGCCAACACTGAAGCTTTCTTT

size: -
J: TRBJ2-3
V: TRBV7-2
D: -
CDR3: CASRVNTDTQYF
DNA: TGTGCCAGCAGGGTCAACACAGATACGCAGTATTTT

size: -
J: TRBJ2-1
V: TRBV7-2
D: -
CDR3: CASSLTPNGQFF
DNA: TGTGCCAGCAGCTTAACACCTAACGGGCAGTTCTTC

size: many
J: TRBJ1-2
V: TRBV7-2
D: -
CDR3: CASSSGRIYGYTF
DNA: TGTGCCAGCAGCTCAGGACGGATCTATGGCTACACCTTC

size: many
J: TRBJ1-1
V: TRBV6-5
D: -
CDR3: CASSYDFGPRGEAFF
DNA: TGTGCCAGCAGTTACGACTTCGGGCCACGAGGTGAAGCTTTCTTT

size: -
J: TRBJ2-7
V: TRBV5-1
D: -
CDR3: CASSLTVGSYEQYF
DNA: TGCGCCAGCAGCTTGACAGTGGGCTCCTACGAGCAGTACTTC

size: medium-sized
J: TRBJ1-2
V: TRBV15
D: -
CDR3: CATSSVSYGYTF
DNA: TGTGCCACCAGCAGTGTATCATATGGCTACACCTTC

size: -
J: TRBJ1-1
V: TRBV13
D: TRBD1
CDR3: CASSRRQGAGDTEAFF
DNA: TGTGCCAGCAGCCGACGACAGGGGGCAGGGGACACTGAAGCTTTCTTT

size: -
J: TRBJ2-3
V: TRBV2
D: -
CDR3: CASSEASGGTGTDTQYF
DNA: TGTGCCAGCAGTGAAGCTTCGGGGGGGACAGGCACAGATACGCAGTATTTT

size: medium-sized
J: TRBJ1-5
V: TRBV28
D: TRBD1
CDR3: CASSSYRGGQPQHF
DNA: TGTGCCAGCAGCTCCTACAGGGGTGGCCAGCCCCAGCATTTT

size: -
J: TRBJ2-6
V: TRBV30
D: -
CDR3: CAWGGTEPGSNVLTF
DNA: TGTGCCTGGGGGGGGACGGAGCCTGGGTCCAACGTCCTGACTTTC

size: -
J: TRBJ1-1
V: TRBV20-1
D: -
CDR3: CSARQTGRWDTEAFF
DNA: TGCAGTGCTAGACAGACAGGAAGATGGGACACTGAAGCTTTCTTT